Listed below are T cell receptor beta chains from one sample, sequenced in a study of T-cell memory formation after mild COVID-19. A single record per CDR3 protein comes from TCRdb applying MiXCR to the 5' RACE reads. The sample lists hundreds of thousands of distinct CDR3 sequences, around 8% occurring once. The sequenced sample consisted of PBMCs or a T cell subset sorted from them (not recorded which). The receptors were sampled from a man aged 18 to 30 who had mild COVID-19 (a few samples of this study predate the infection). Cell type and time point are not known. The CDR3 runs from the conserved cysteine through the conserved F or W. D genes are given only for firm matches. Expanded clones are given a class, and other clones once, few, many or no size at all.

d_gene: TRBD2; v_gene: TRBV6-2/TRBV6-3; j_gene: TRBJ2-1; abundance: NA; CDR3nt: TGTGCCAGCGAGGGAAATCCGGGACTAGCGGATTACAATGAGCAGTTCTTC; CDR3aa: CASEGNPGLADYNEQFF
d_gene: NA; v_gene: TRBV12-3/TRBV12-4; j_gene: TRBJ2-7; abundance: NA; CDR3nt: TGTGCCAGCAGTCCCCGTGGCATCTCCTACGAGCAGTACTTC; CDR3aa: CASSPRGISYEQYF
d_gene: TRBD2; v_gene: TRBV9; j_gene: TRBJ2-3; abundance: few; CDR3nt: TGTGCCAGTCAGGGAGCGGGAGAGTTGAATACGCAGTATTTT; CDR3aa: CASQGAGELNTQYF
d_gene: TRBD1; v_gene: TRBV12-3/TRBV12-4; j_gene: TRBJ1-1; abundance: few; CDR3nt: TGTGCCAGCAGCCAGGGGGGCTCTGAAGCTTTCTTT; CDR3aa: CASSQGGSEAFF
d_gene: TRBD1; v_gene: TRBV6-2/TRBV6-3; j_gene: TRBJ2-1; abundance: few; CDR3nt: TGTGCCAGCAGTTGGACCGGGACAGGGGTGAATGAGCAGTTCTTC; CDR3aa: CASSWTGTGVNEQFF
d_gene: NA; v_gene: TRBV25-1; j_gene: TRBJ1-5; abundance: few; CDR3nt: TGTGCCAGCAGTGGGTCCTGGGCAAGGCAGCCCCAGCATTTT; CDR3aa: CASSGSWARQPQHF
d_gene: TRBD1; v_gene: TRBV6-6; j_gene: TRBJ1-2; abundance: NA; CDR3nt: TGTGCCAGCAGTCCCCGACAGGGGCCCCTCTATGGCTACACCTTC; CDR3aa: CASSPRQGPLYGYTF
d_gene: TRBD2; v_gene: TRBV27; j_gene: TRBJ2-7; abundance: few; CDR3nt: TGTGCCAGCAGTTCGCCGTACCTCGGGAGGTACGAGCAGTACTTC; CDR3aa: CASSSPYLGRYEQYF
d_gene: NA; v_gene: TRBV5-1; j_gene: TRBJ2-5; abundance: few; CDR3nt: TGCGCCAGCAGCTTGTTTTACCCAGCGGAAGAGACCCAGTACTTC; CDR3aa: CASSLFYPAEETQYF
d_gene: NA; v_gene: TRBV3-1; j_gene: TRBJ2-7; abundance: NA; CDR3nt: TGTGCCAGCAGCCAAGAACCGGACACCTCCTACGAGCAGTACTTC; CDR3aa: CASSQEPDTSYEQYF
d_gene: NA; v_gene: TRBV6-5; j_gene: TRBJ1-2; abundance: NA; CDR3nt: TGTGCCAGCAGTCGCATAGACAGCGGCGGCTACACCTTC; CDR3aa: CASSRIDSGGYTF
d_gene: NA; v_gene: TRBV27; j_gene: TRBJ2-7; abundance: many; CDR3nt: TGTGCCAGCAGCGAAGCTGACAGCTTCCACGAGCAGTACTTC; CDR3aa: CASSEADSFHEQYF
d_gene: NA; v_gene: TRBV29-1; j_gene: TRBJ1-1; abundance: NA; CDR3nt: TGCAGCGTTGAAGATCCCTTGAACACTGAAGCTTTCTTT; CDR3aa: CSVEDPLNTEAFF
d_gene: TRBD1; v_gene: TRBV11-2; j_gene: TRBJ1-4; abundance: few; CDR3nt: TGTGCCAGCAGCCCCGACAGGGGTGAAAAACTGTTTTTT; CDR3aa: CASSPDRGEKLFF
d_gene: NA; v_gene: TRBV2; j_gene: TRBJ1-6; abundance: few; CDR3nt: TGTGCCAGCAGTGAAAGGGTAACGGAGGATTCACCCCTCCACTTT; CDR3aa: CASSERVTEDSPLHF
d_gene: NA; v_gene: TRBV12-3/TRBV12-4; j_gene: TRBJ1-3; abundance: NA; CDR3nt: TGTGCCAGCACCGGGGCTCCAGACACCATATATTTT; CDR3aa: CASTGAPDTIYF
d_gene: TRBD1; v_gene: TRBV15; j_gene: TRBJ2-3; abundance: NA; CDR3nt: TGTGCCACCAGTAGGGACAGGGCCACAGATACGCAGTATTTT; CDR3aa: CATSRDRATDTQYF
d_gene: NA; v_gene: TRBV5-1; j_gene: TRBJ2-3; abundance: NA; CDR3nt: TGCGCCAGCAGCTTATTACAGGCGTCACCCACAGATACGCAGTATTTT; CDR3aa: CASSLLQASPTDTQYF
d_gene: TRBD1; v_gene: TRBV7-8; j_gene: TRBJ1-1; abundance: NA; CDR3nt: TGTGCCAGCAGCGCCGGTACCACAGGGGGCAGTTTAGCTTTCTTT; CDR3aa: CASSAGTTGGSLAFF
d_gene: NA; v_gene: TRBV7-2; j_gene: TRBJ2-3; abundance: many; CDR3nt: TGTGCCAGCAGCTTATTCCCTAGCACAGATACGCAGTATTTT; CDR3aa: CASSLFPSTDTQYF
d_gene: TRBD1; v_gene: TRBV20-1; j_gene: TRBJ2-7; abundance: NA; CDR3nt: TGCTCCGCAGTAAGCTGGGACAGGGGCCCATACGAGCAGTACTTC; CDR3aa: CSAVSWDRGPYEQYF
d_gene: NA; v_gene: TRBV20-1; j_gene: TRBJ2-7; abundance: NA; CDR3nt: TGCAGTGCTAGGGGGTCCGGGAACGAGCAGTACTTC; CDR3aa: CSARGSGNEQYF
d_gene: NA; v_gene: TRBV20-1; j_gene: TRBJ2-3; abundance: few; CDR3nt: TGCAGTGCGGACCTAGTGGATACGCAGTATTTT; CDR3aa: CSADLVDTQYF
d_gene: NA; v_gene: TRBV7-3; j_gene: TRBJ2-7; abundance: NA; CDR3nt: TGTGCCAGCAGCTTAAGTCCGGGCTACGAGCAGTACTTC; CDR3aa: CASSLSPGYEQYF
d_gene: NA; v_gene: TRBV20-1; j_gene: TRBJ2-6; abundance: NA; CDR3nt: TGCAGTGCTAGGGGTGCTGGGGCCAACGTCCTGACTTTC; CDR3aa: CSARGAGANVLTF
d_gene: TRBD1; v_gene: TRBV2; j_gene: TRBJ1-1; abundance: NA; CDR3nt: TGTGCCAGCAGTGAACAGGGGGCGCGGACTGAAGCTTTCTTT; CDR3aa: CASSEQGARTEAFF
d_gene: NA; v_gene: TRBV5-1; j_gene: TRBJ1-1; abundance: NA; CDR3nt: TGCGCCAGCAGCCCAGGGCCGTCGGGCACTGAAGCTTTCTTT; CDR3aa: CASSPGPSGTEAFF
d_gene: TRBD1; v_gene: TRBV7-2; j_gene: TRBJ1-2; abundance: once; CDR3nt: TGTGCCAGCAGCTCAAGGACAGGGGGTAACTACACCTTC; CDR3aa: CASSSRTGGNYTF
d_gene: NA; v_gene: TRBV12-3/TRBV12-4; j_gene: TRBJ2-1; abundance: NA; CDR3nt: TGTGCCAGCAGTTCCGAACCCGAGTCTACGACCCTCTACAATGAGCAGTTCTTC; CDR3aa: CASSSEPESTTLYNEQFF
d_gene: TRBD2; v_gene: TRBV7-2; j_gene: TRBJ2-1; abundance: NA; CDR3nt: TGTGCCAGCAGCTTAGCTAGCGGGGGGAACAATGAGCAGTTCTTC; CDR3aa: CASSLASGGNNEQFF
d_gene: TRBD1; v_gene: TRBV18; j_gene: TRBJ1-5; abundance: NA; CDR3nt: TGTGCCAGCTCACCGGACAGGGGGCGTCAGCCCCAGCATTTT; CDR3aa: CASSPDRGRQPQHF
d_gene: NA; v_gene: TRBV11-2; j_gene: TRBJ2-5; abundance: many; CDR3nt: TGTGCCAGCAGCTTATTTCCGGGACCCCAAGAGACCCAGTACTTC; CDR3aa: CASSLFPGPQETQYF
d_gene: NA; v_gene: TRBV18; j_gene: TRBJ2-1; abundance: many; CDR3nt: TGTGCCAGCTCACAACTGGACCTATACAATGAGCAGTTCTTC; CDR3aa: CASSQLDLYNEQFF
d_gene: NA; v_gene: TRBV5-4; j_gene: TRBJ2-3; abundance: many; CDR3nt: TGTGCCAGCAGCTACGGGGGCGGTACAGATACGCAGTATTTT; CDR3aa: CASSYGGGTDTQYF
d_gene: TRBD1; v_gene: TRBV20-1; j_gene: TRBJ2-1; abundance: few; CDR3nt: TGCAGTGCTTGGACAGGGGGCTCCTACAATGAGCAGTTCTTC; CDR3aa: CSAWTGGSYNEQFF
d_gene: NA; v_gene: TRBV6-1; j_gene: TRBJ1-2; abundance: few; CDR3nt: TGTGCCAGCAGTGGACCGGGGAATAACTATGGCTACACCTTC; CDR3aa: CASSGPGNNYGYTF
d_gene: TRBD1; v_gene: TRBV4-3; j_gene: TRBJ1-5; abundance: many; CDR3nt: TGCGCCAGCAGCCAAGATCGGACAGGATTAAATCAGCCCCAGCATTTT; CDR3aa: CASSQDRTGLNQPQHF
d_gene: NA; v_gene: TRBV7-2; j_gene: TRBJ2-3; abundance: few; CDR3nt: TGTGCCAGCAGCCCAAAGCGGACTAGCACAGATACGCAGTATTTT; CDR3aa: CASSPKRTSTDTQYF
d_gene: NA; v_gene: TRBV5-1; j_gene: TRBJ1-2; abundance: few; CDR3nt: TGCGCCAGCAGCCGGGGGACACCGAATGGAAACTATGGCTACACCTTC; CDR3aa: CASSRGTPNGNYGYTF
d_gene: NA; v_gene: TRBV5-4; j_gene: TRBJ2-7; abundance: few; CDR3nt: TGTGCCACCGCGCCGAGGGACACAGGAATGGGCGAGCAGTACTTC; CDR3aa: CATAPRDTGMGEQYF
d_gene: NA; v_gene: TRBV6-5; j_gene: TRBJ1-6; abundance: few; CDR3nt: TGTGCCAGCAGTTACAACAGGGATTCACCCCTCCACTTT; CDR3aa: CASSYNRDSPLHF
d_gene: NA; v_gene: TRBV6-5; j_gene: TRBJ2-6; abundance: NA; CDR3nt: TGTGCCAGCAGTTATGAGGGTACTGGGGCCAACGTCCTGACTTTC; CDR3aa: CASSYEGTGANVLTF
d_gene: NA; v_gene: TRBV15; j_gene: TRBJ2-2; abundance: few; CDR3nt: TGTGCCACCAGCAGAGGTCGGGGCACCGGGGAGCTGTTTTTT; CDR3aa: CATSRGRGTGELFF
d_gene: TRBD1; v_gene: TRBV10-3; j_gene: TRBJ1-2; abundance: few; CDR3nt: TGTGCCATCAGCCCCGGACAGGGGGCTGGCGGCTACACCTTC; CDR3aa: CAISPGQGAGGYTF
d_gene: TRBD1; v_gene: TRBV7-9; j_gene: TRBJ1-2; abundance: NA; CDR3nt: TGTGCCAGCACCCGGACAGGGCCCCTATATGGCTACACCTTC; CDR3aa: CASTRTGPLYGYTF
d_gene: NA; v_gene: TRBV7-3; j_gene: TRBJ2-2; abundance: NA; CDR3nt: TGTGCCAGCAGCTTAGGTTGGGATACCGGGGAGCTGTTTTTT; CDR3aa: CASSLGWDTGELFF
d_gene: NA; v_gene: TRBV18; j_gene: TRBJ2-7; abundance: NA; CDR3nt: TGTGCCAGCTCACCTCCGGGGAACAACAAGCAGTACTTC; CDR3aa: CASSPPGNNKQYF
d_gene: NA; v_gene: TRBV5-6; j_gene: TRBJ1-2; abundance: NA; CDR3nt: TGTGCCAGCAGCTTGAGGACTGGCAGGGTCTACGGCTACACCTTC; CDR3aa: CASSLRTGRVYGYTF
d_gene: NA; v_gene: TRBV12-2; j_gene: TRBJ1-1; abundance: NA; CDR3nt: TGTGCAAGTCCGTGCGTTACCGCTGAAGCTTTCTTT; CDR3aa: CASPCVTAEAFF
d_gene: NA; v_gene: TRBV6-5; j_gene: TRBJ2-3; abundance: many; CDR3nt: TGTGCCAGCAGTGCAGGGGCACTGGGAGATACGCAGTATTTT; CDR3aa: CASSAGALGDTQYF
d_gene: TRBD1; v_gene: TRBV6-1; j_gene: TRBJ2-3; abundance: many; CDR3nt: TGTGCCAGCAGTGAAGCGTCCCGGGACAGGGGGCGAAGCACAGATACGCAGTATTTT; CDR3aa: CASSEASRDRGRSTDTQYF
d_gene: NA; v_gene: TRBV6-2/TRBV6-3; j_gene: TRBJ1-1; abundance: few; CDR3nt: TGTGCCAGCACCCCACAGGCGGGACAAGCTGAAGCTTTCTTT; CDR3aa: CASTPQAGQAEAFF
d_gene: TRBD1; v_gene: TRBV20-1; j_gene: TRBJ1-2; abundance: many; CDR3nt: TGCAGTGCTAGTCCCATTGAAGGACAGGGATTCGACAATGGCTACACCTTC; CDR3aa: CSASPIEGQGFDNGYTF
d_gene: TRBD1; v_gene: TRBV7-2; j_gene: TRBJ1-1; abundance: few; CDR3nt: TGTGCCAGCAGCGCCGACCCCCTGGGACAGGGGGCTGAAGCTTTCTTT; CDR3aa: CASSADPLGQGAEAFF
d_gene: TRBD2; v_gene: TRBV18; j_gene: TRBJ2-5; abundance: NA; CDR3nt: TGTGCCAGCTCAGGAACGGGACTAGCCTGGGGGTACCAAGAGACCCAGTACTTC; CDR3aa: CASSGTGLAWGYQETQYF